This TCR beta chain was obtained from a study of OX40 agonist ivuxolimab in advanced cancers. For context, the study as a whole: Ivuxolimab was an agonistic, fully human IgG2 monoclonal antibody directed against OX40 (CD134), a costimulatory receptor. Intravenous ivuxolimab was administered to patients every 2 weeks at six dose levels: 0.01, 0.1, 0.3, 1.5, 3 and 10 mg/kg. Of the approximately 50 patients in dose escalation, about 20 had hepatocellular carcinoma, about 15 had melanoma, 9 had renal cell carcinoma and 9 had head and neck cancer. The dose-escalation cohort was around 83% male with a mean age of about 54 years, ranging from 23 to 79. Patients were allowed to have had prior anti-PD-1, anti-PD-L1 or anti-CTLA-4 therapy, and 40% of the dose-escalation patients had been treated with checkpoint inhibitors. Partial responses occurred in three dose-escalation patients: two with cutaneous melanoma and one with hepatocellular carcinoma. Peripheral TCRbeta sequencing aimed to test whether ivuxolimab altered TCR sequence diversity and caused clonal T-cell expansion. The monotherapy dose-escalation portion (N ≈ 55 patients) of the phase I ivuxolimab trial is reported in the paper.

Patients with autoimmune disease history or receiving systemic immunosuppression were excluded from the trial. Peripheral blood for TCR sequencing was collected from all dose cohorts at baseline, on cycle 4 day 1, and on cycle 7 day 1. The samples were taken from a phase I, first-in-human, multicenter, open-label dose-escalation trial of ivuxolimab. Adults with locally advanced or metastatic melanoma, renal cell, hepatocellular, or head and neck squamous cell carcinoma were enrolled in the trial. CD4+ and CD8+ T cells were sorted separately from peripheral blood before TCR sequencing. Results and caveats for the whole study, not just this receptor: Low levels of normalized T-cell clonal expansion were also seen in some nonresponding patients. In the 0.1-3.0 mg/kg groups, partial responders were among the patients with the lowest normalized peripheral clonal expansion, particularly in CD8+ T cells. Clonal expansion of both CD4+ and CD8+ blood T cells was observed from baseline to week 6 at doses 0.1 to 3.0 mg/kg. Which antigens the clonally expanded peripheral T cells were specific for was not determined. After ivuxolimab, expanded clones were on average more numerous among CD8+ T cells than among CD4+ T cells.

CDR1 SGHNT and CDR2 YYREEE are derived from the germline V gene (reference sequence). The CDR3 holds 14 amino acids from the cysteine to the phenylalanine. The CDR3 DNA has 42 bases and is translated from base 1. V gives up 0 bases and J gives up 9 bases, and the segment between their germline ends measures 10 bases. Genomic DNA was extracted from sorted cells for sequencing of the TCRbeta CDR3 region. TCRbeta CDR3 regions were sequenced using the immunoSEQ Assay. Here the immuneACCESS table is served through TCRdb, limited to in-frame sequences with V and J called. Missing clones are a known gap in these copies; in checked studies unresolved V genes cover under half, and the rest lacks a known reason. The table for this sample lists around 140,000 clones; just over 90% of them were counted only once. The ten largest account for more than 0.9% of the sample. Concerning this clone itself: Its recognized antigen is unknown. No quality values exist for individual bases; no much larger clone is one base distant.

The sequence was collected from an adult with an advanced solid tumor such as melanoma, head and neck, liver or kidney cancer. This sequence uses TRBV5-4 and TRBJ1-6; too little of a D gene remains to name it. The material was CD4+ or CD8+ T cells sorted from blood, obtained in a trial of the OX40 agonist ivuxolimab. The CDR3 in this case is CASSLDIRPSPLHF. The nucleotide sequence reads TGTGCCAGCAGCTTGGATATACGACCTTCACCCCTCCACTTT. The reference TRBV5-4 and TRBJ1-6 proteins fill in what lies around the CDR3, so the full variable domain reads ETGVTQSPTHLIKTRGQQVTLRCSSQSGHNTVSWYQQALGQGPQFIFQYYREEENGRGNFPPRFSGLQFPNYSSELNVNALELDDSALYLCASSLDIRPSPLHFGNGTRLTVT.